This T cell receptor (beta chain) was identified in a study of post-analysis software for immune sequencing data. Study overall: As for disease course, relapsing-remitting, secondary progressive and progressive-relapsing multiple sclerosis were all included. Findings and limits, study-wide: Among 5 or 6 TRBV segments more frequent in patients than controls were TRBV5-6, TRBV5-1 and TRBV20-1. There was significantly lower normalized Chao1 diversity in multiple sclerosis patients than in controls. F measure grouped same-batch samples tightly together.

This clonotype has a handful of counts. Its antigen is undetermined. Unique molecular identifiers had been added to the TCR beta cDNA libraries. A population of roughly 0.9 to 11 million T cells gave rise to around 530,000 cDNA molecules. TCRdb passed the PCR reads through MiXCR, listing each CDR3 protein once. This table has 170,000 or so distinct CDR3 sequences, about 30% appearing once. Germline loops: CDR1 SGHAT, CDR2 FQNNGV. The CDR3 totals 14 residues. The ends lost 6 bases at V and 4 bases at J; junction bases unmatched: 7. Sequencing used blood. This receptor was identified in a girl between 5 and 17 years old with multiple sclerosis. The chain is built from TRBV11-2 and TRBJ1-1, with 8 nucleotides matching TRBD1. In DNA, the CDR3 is TGTGCCAGCAGGTTACAGGGGGGAAGCACTGAAGCTTTCTTT. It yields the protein CASRLQGGSTEAFF.